This TCR beta chain was observed in a study of Ad26.COV2.S vaccination and SARS-CoV-2 variants. Concerning this clone itself: What it binds is unknown.

Overall study results and limits: Participants in the vaccine arm had higher spike-specific TCR breadth; placebo recipients had lower.

The repertoire was sequenced with immunoSEQ multiplex PCR; TCRdb's copy has only in-frame clones and lacks some. This sample carries more than 120,000 clones, around 86% of them seen once, and the ten largest clones take 4.5% to 6%. The sequencing used peripheral blood, collected after recovery from COVID-19. This receptor was taken from a human donor who had recovered from COVID-19.

The DNA of the CDR3 is TGTGCCAGCAGCCGCCTTTCAGATACGCAGTATTTT. The encoded protein is CASSRLSDTQYF. The genes are TRBV14 and TRBJ2-3; D uncertain. Germline CDR1 SGHDN, CDR2 FVKESK. This CDR3 is 12 amino acids long. The V gene lost 4 bases and the J gene lost 4 bases, with 6 bases spanning the gap.